This T cell receptor beta chain was captured in a study of blood T cells in healthy people across ages. Overall study findings and caveats: PBMC samples, being unsorted, prevented any conclusive comparison of naive and antigen-experienced cells.

All donors came from Russia, were Caucasian and healthy, and spanned ages about 6 to 100. They isolated at least 7 million PBMCs from each sample. A remark on this clonotype: No antigen is known for it.

PCR was performed a second time for about 6 to 11 cycles using a sample-barcoded 5' primer and a J-beta primer mix. Template switching added a 12-random-nucleotide identifier to every cDNA molecule. TCRdb reprocessed the 5' RACE reads with MiXCR, giving one entry per CDR3 protein. This table holds around 1.7 million distinct CDR3 sequences, 25% to 30% found once. Germline lookup yields CDR1 SEHNR and CDR2 FQNEAQ (reference sequence). This CDR3 spans 15 amino acids. The trim removed 5 bases at V and 8 bases at J, leaving 10 bases unmatched. The genes are TRBV7-9 and TRBJ2-7; 12 bases line up with TRBD2. This receptor was identified in a woman aged 25 to 39 in good health. Specimen: blood. CDR3 region: CASSPPSGGAMKQYF. The CDR3 DNA reads TGTGCCAGCAGCCCTCCTAGCGGGGGGGCAATGAAGCAGTACTTC.